These 17 T cell receptor beta chains share one sample of origin, sequenced in a study of CXCR3-negative and CXCR3-positive naive CD8 T cells. UMI labels and 5' RACE were used to prepare the TRB cDNA libraries. From its re-call of the 5' RACE reads, TCRdb lists each CDR3 protein once, without DNA. The sample has tens of thousands of distinct CDR3 sequences. The sequencing input was memory CD8+ T cells from blood. The receptors were sampled from a human donor in good health. Some clones in this sample may be carry-over from other donors' samples.

The chain couples TRBV29-1 to TRBJ2-7. The CDR3 loop spans 13 amino acids. Per germline, CDR1 SQVTM and CDR2 ANQGSEA. This chain's CDR3 is CSVEQGTPYEQYF.

The chain uses TRBV5-4 and TRBJ1-1; TCRdb's D call, TRBD1, is unchecked because there is no DNA. The germline V gene has CDR1 SGHNT and CDR2 YYREEE (reference sequence). The CDR3 sequence is 13 residues long. The CDR3 here is CASSLQGYTEAFF.

This chain connects TRBV14 to TRBJ2-7; the D call of TRBD1 rests on TCRdb alone, since no DNA is present to check it. CDR3 length: 15 amino acids. CDR1 is SGHDN and CDR2 is FVKESK in the germline V gene. The CDR3 here is CASSQELRQNYEQYF.

V gene TRBV4-1 combines with J gene TRBJ1-5. The germline V gene encodes CDR1 MGHRA and CDR2 YSYEKL. There are 15 residues in the CDR3. The CDR3 protein is CASSQEALSNQPQHF.

The chain recombines TRBV29-1 with TRBJ2-5; TCRdb's D call of TRBD1 is untestable without DNA. This CDR3 is 14 amino acids long. The V gene's germline CDR1 is SQVTM and CDR2 ANQGSEA. CDR3 region: CSAVEGGFKEAQYF.

CDR3 protein: CASSYSKDYGAYEQYF. This sequence joins TRBV6-2 or TRBV6-3 and TRBJ2-7. Germline assignment: CDR1 MNHEY and CDR2 SVGEGT. CDR3 length equals 16 residues.

The chain uses TRBV7-9 and TRBJ2-5; TCRdb reports TRBD1, a call that lacks DNA to check it against. Germline lookup yields CDR1 SEHNR and CDR2 FQNEAQ (reference sequence). The CDR3 covers 14 residues. CDR3: CASSLVSDGETQYF.

The chain couples TRBV7-8 to TRBJ2-7; TCRdb calls TRBD1, which cannot be checked without DNA. This CDR3 is built from 13 residues. Germline loops: CDR1 SGHVS, CDR2 FQNEAQ. This CDR3 is CASGYRGRNEQYF. Full variable domain (outside the CDR3, taken from reference TRBV7-8 and TRBJ2-7): GAGVSQSPRYKVAKRGQDVALRCDPISGHVSLFWYQQALGQGPEFLTYFQNEAQLDKSGLPSDRFFAERPEGSVSTLKIQRTQQEDSAVYLCASGYRGRNEQYFGPGTRLTVT.

The rearrangement links TRBV7-9 to TRBJ2-2. In germline, CDR1 is SEHNR, CDR2 FQNEAQ (reference sequence). This CDR3 is 17 amino acids long. CDR3 in amino acids: CASSPEERTVTPWSCFF.

This chain links TRBV12-3 or TRBV12-4 with TRBJ2-3; TCRdb's assignment of TRBD2 cannot be checked, as there is no DNA. There are 17 residues in the CDR3. CDR3 loop: CASSGTSGVLSTDTQYF.

This clonotype is identified as medium-sized from frequency. CDR3 sequence reads: CASSPGTLPLHF. This chain uses TRBV12-3 or TRBV12-4 with TRBJ1-6; the TCRdb call, TRBD1, lacks DNA for checking. The CDR3 is 12 residues long.

V is TRBV12-3 or TRBV12-4 and J is TRBJ2-1. This CDR3 region has 15 residues. The CDR3 is CASSFGLADYNEQFF.

J is TRBJ2-5 and V is TRBV12-5; TCRdb names TRBD2, which stays unverified in the absence of DNA. Germline values: CDR1 LGHNT, CDR2 FRNRAP. CDR3 size: 15 residues. This chain's CDR3 is CASGSGLAGGETQYF.

The CDR3 sequence is CASSAPAPRTDTQYF. V gene TRBV28 combines with J gene TRBJ2-3; with no DNA, the TCRdb D assignment of TRBD1 cannot be verified. Per the germline V gene, CDR1 is MDHEN and CDR2 is SYDVKM. CDR3 length: 15 amino acids.

The V and J genes are TRBV29-1 and TRBJ2-7; TCRdb returns TRBD2, unconfirmable since there is no DNA. Germline V gene lookup returns CDR1 SQVTM and CDR2 ANQGSEA. CDR3 size: 13 residues. The chain's CDR3 is CSVAGTSSYEQYF.

This chain links TRBV12-3 or TRBV12-4 with TRBJ2-5; TCRdb picks TRBD2, but there is no DNA to check that call. The CDR3 runs 11 residues. The CDR3 loop is CATREGETQYF.

The chain couples TRBV7-9 to TRBJ2-7; TCRdb's assignment of TRBD1 cannot be checked, as there is no DNA. The germline V gene has CDR1 SEHNR and CDR2 FQNEAQ (reference sequence). The CDR3 is 16 residues long. The CDR3 spells CASSPTLGQTGYEQYF.